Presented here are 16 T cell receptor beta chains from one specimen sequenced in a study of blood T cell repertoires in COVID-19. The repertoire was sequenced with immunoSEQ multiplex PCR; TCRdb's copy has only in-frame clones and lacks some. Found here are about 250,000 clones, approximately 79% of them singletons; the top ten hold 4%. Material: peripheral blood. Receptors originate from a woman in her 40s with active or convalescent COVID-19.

The CDR3 coding sequence is TGCGCCAGCAGCCAAGATGCGGGACAGGGAGAGCAGCCCCAGCATTTT. Protein product: CASSQDAGQGEQPQHF. V is TRBV4-1 and J is TRBJ1-5; 9 positions match TRBD1. The V and J ends lost 0 bases and 7 bases, in that order; junction bases with no gene match: 7. Germline-derived CDR1 and CDR2 are MGHRA and YSYEKL. The CDR3 covers 16 residues.

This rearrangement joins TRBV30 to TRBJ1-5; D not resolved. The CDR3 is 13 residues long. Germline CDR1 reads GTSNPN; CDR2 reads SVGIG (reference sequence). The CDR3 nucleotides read TGTGCTACGGCGGGAGGCAGCAATCAGCCCCAGCATTTT. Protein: CATAGGSNQPQHF.

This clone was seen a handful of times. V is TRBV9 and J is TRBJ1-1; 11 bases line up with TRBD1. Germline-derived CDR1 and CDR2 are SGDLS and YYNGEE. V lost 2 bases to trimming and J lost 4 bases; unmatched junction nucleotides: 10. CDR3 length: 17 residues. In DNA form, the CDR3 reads TGTGCCAGCAGCGTGACCGGGACAGGGGGACTTGGCACTGAAGCTTTCTTT. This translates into CASSVTGTGGLGTEAFF.

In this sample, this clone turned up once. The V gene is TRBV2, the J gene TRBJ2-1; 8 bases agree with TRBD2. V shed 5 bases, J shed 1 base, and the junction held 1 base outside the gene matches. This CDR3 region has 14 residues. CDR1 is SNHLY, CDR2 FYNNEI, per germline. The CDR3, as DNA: TGTGCCAGCAGTCGGGGGGGATCCTACAATGAGCAGTTCTTC. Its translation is CASSRGGSYNEQFF.

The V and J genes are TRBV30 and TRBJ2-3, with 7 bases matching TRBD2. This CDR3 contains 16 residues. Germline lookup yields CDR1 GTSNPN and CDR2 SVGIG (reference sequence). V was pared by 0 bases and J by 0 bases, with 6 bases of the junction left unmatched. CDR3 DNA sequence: TGTGCCTGGAGTGTATCGGGGCGGGGGAGCACAGATACGCAGTATTTT. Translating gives CAWSVSGRGSTDTQYF.

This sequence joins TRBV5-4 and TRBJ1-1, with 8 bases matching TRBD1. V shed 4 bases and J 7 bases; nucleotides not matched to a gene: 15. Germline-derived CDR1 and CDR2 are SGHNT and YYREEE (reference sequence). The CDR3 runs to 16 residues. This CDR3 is CASSNRDRLLFGEAFF. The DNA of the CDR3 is TGTGCCAGCAGCAATCGGGACAGGCTCCTTTTCGGTGAAGCTTTCTTT.

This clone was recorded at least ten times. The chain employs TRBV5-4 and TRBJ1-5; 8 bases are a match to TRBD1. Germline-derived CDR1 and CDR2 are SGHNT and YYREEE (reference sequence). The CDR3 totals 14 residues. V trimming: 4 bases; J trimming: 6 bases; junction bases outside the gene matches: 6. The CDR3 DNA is TGTGCCAGCAGCGTTGACAGGGGAATTCAGCCCCAGCATTTT. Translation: CASSVDRGIQPQHF.

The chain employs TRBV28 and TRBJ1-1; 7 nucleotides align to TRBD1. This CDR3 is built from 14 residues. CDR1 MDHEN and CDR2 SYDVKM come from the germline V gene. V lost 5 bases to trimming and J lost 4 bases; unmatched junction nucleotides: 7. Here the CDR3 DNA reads TGTGCCAGCAGTGCGACCCAGGGGGGCACTGAAGCTTTCTTT. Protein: CASSATQGGTEAFF.

CDR3 protein: CASSPEGSLGNQPQHF. The DNA for the CDR3 is TGTGCCAGCTCACCAGAGGGCAGCCTCGGGAATCAGCCCCAGCATTTT. This chain joins TRBV18 and TRBJ1-5; no definite D call. The CDR3 spans 16 residues. Deletions cut 2 bases from V and 4 bases from J, with 15 bases between. Germline V CDR1 and CDR2: KGHSH, LQKENI.

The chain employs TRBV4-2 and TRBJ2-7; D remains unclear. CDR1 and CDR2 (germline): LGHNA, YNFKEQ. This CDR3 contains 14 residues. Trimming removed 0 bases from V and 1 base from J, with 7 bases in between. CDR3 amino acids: CASSQEPGSYEQYF. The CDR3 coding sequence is TGTGCCAGCAGCCAAGAGCCAGGATCCTACGAGCAGTACTTC.

The CDR3 loop is CASCRDREDSPLHF. Written as DNA, the CDR3 is TGTGCCAGTTGCCGGGACAGGGAGGATTCACCCCTCCACTTT. V and J are TRBV19 and TRBJ1-6; the match to TRBD1 covers 9 bases. V lost 8 bases to trimming and J lost 8 bases; unmatched junction nucleotides: 7. Germline V gene data show CDR1 as LNHDA and CDR2 as SQIVND (reference sequence). CDR3 length: 14 amino acids.

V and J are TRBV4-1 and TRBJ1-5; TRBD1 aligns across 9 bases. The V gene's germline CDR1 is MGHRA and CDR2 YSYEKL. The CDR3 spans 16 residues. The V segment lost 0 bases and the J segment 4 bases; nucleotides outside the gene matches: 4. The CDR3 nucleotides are TGCGCCAGCAGCCAAGATGCGACAGGGGGGAATCAGCCCCAGCATTTT. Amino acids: CASSQDATGGNQPQHF.

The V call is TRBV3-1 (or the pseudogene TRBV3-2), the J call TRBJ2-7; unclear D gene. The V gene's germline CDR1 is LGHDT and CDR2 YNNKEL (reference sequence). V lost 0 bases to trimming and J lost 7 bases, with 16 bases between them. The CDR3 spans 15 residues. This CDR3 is CASSQDRTRPGEQYF. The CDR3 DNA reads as TGTGCCAGCAGCCAAGACAGAACTCGACCCGGGGAGCAGTACTTC.

The CDR3: CSGEGSETQYF. CDR3 DNA sequence: TGCAGCGGGGAGGGTTCAGAGACCCAGTACTTC. This chain uses TRBV29-1 with TRBJ2-5; 7 bases map to TRBD2. The CDR3 covers 11 residues. J gave up 4 bases and V 7 bases, and 3 bases lay outside the gene matches. Germline V CDR1 and CDR2: SQVTM, ANQGSEA.

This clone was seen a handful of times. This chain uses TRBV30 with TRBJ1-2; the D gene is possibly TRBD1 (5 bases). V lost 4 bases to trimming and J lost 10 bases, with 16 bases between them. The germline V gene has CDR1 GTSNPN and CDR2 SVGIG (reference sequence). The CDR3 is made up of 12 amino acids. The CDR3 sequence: CAWNPGQRAYTF. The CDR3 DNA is TGTGCCTGGAACCCAGGGCAGCGAGCCTACACCTTC.

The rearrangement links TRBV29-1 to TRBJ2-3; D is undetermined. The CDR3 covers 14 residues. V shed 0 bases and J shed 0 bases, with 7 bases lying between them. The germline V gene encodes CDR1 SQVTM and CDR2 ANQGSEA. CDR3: CSVEERSSTDTQYF. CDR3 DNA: TGCAGCGTTGAAGAGAGATCTAGCACAGATACGCAGTATTTT.